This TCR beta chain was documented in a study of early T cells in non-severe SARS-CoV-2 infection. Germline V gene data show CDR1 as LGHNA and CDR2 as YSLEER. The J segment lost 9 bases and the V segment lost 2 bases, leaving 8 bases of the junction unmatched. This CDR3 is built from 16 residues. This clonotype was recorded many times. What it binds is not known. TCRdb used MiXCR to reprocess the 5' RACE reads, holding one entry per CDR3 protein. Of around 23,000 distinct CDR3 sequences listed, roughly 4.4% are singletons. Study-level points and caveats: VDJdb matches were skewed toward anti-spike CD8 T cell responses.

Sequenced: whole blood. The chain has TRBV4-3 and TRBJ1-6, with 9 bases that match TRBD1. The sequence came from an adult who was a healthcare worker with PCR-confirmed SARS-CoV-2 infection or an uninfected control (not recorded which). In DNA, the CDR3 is TGCGCCAGCAGCCAAAGATGGGGACAGGGCGGTTCACCCCTCCACTTT. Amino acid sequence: CASSQRWGQGGSPLHF.